Only a few counts were recorded for the clone carrying this TCR beta chain. The antigen remains unidentified. Unmatched junction bases numbered 5, after V lost 2 bases and J lost 6 bases. This CDR3 is built from 15 residues. Per germline, CDR1 SGHDN and CDR2 FVKESK. This entry belongs to a study of T cells after yellow fever vaccination. MiXCR was run by TCRdb on the 5' RACE reads, yielding one entry per CDR3 protein. Here the sample spans 200,000 to 300,000 distinct CDR3 sequences, around 6.7% being singletons. Overall study findings and caveats: The secondary response was weaker, and its peak arrived faster, on day 5 versus 15.

The sequences come from CD4+ T cells sorted from PBMCs, collected on the day of the yellow fever booster vaccination. The chain couples TRBV14 to TRBJ2-1; 9 positions match TRBD2. This clonotype was obtained from a man aged 25 to 40 who received the YFV17D yellow fever vaccine. The CDR3 spells CASSQQGTSSNEQFF. As DNA, the CDR3 is TGTGCCAGCAGCCAACAGGGGACTAGCAGCAATGAGCAGTTCTTC.